Listed below are T cell receptor beta chains from one sample, sequenced in a study of post-analysis software for immune sequencing data. TCRdb reprocessed the PCR reads with MiXCR, giving one entry per CDR3 protein. The data hold about 540,000 distinct CDR3 sequences, with roughly 34% observed a single time. Sequencing input: blood. The receptor set was obtained from a girl under 18 with multiple sclerosis. The CDR3 runs from the conserved cysteine through the conserved F or W.

V: TRBV5-1
J: TRBJ1-2
CDR3: CASSLRNVGANYGYTF

V: TRBV6-6
J: TRBJ2-7
CDR3: CASSYSMVAGGSGAQYF

V: TRBV3-1
J: TRBJ2-1
CDR3: CASSQDLGLAGENEQFF

V: TRBV4-2
J: TRBJ2-1
CDR3: CASSQAASGYNEQFF

V: TRBV7-2
J: TRBJ2-5
CDR3: CAIRRAGGETQYF

V: TRBV5-1
J: TRBJ1-6
CDR3: CASSTGGSPLHF

V: TRBV6-4
J: TRBJ1-1
CDR3: CASSEGEEAFF

V: TRBV20-1
J: NA
CDR3: CSAKQGQAAHEQYF

V: TRBV19
J: TRBJ1-2
CDR3: CATFTGGLGYTF

V: TRBV6-1
J: TRBJ2-5
CDR3: CASSERGRVQETQYF

V: TRBV5-1
J: TRBJ1-4
CDR3: CASSFQEGNEKLFF

V: TRBV27
J: TRBJ1-2
CDR3: CASSLSVGAGNGYTF

V: TRBV28
J: TRBJ2-3
CDR3: CASSFSKQGRTDTQYF

V: TRBV10-3
J: TRBJ2-1
CDR3: CAISGSGSQFF

V: TRBV4-1
J: TRBJ2-7
CDR3: CASSQEGGWVYEQYF

V: TRBV4-1
J: TRBJ1-2
CDR3: CASSHPTREPWRYTF

V: TRBV7-2
J: TRBJ2-7
CDR3: CASSLSGGASYEQYF

V: TRBV2
J: TRBJ2-7
CDR3: CASSEAAGYEQYF

V: TRBV2
J: TRBJ2-5
CDR3: CASSESRDQETQYF

V: TRBV10-3
J: TRBJ2-1
CDR3: CAISDGAGGADNEQFF

V: TRBV7-2
J: TRBJ2-3
CDR3: CASRPNRGGGSTQYF

V: TRBV27
J: TRBJ1-2
CDR3: CASSPRDRGPGYTF

V: TRBV20-1
J: TRBJ2-3
CDR3: CSASKAGRADTQYF

V: TRBV4-1
J: TRBJ2-7
CDR3: CASSQPLAGKSYEQYF